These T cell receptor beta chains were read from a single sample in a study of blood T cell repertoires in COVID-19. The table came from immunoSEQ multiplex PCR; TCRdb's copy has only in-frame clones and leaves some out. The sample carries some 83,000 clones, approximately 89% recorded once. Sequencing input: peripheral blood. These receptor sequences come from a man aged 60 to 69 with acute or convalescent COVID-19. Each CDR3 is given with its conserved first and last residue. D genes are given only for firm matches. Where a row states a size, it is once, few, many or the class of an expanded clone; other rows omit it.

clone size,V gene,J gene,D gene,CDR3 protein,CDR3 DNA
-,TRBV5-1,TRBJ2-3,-,CASSLLQGTDTQYF,TGCGCCAGCAGCTTGTTACAGGGCACAGATACGCAGTATTTT
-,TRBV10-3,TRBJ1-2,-,CAISESKDSNYGYTF,TGTGCCATCAGTGAGTCTAAGGACTCTAACTATGGCTACACCTTC
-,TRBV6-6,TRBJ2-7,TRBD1,CASSQTGGGYEQYF,TGTGCCAGCAGCCAGACAGGGGGCGGATACGAGCAGTACTTC
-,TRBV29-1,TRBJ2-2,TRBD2,CSGLAGGGTGELFF,TGCAGCGGACTAGCGGGAGGCGGGACGGGGGAGCTGTTTTTT
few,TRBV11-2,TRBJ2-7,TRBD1,CASSRDRGRSGEQYF,TGTGCCAGCAGCCGGGACAGGGGGCGCAGTGGCGAGCAGTACTTC
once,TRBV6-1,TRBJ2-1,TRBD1,CASSEYTGGAYNEQFF,TGTGCCAGCAGTGAGTACACAGGGGGCGCCTACAATGAGCAGTTCTTC
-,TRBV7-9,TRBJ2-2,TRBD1,CASSRSMTGGITGELFF,TGTGCCAGCAGCCGCTCAATGACAGGGGGCATCACCGGGGAGCTGTTTTTT
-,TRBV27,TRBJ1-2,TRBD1,CASSLAGTGRPRSSGGYTF,TGTGCCAGCAGTTTAGCTGGGACAGGGCGCCCGCGGTCTTCCGGTGGCTACACCTTC
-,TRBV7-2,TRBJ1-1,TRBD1,CASSLGGTGLRTEAFF,TGTGCCAGCAGCTTAGGAGGGACAGGGCTTCGCACTGAAGCTTTCTTT
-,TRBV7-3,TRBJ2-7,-,CASSLWRGPHSYEQYF,TGTGCCAGCAGCTTATGGCGGGGGCCACATTCCTACGAGCAGTACTTC
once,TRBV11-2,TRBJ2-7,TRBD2,CASSLDHSGTPGEQYF,TGTGCCAGCAGCTTAGATCACAGCGGGACCCCAGGAGAGCAGTACTTC
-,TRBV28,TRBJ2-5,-,CASTLTSAQETQYF,TGTGCCAGCACCCTGACCTCCGCACAGGAGACCCAGTACTTC
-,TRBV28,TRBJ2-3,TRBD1,CASSSIGQGFSSTDTQYF,TGTGCCAGCAGTTCGATTGGACAGGGGTTCTCTAGCACAGATACGCAGTATTTT
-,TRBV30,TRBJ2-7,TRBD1,CAWSASGQGASEQYF,TGTGCCTGGAGTGCCTCGGGACAGGGGGCGAGTGAGCAGTACTTC
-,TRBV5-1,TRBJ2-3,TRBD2,CASSSSGVLTDTQYF,TGCGCCAGCAGCTCTAGCGGGGTATTAACAGATACGCAGTATTTT
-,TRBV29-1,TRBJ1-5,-,CSVAGAGNQPQHF,TGCAGCGTAGCAGGGGCGGGCAATCAGCCCCAGCATTTT
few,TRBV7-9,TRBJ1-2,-,CASSLLPGGYTF,TGTGCCAGCAGCTTACTGCCGGGAGGCTACACCTTC
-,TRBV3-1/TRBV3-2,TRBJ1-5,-,CASSQDGQSNQPQHF,TGTGCCAGCAGCCAAGATGGGCAGAGCAATCAGCCCCAGCATTTT
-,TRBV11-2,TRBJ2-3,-,CASSLQSGYSTDTQYF,TGTGCCAGCAGCTTACAGTCAGGGTATAGCACAGATACGCAGTATTTT
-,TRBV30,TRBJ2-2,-,CAWSLSTGELFF,TGTGCCTGGAGTCTGTCCACCGGGGAGCTGTTTTTT
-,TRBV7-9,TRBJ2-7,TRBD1,CASSLGTGDEQYF,TGTGCCAGCAGCTTAGGGACAGGGGACGAGCAGTACTTC
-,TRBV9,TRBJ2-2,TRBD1,CASSVVKAGGTGELFF,TGTGCCAGCAGCGTAGTCAAGGCAGGGGGCACCGGGGAGCTGTTTTTT
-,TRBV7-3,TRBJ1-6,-,CASGRTKNSPLHF,TGTGCCAGCGGGAGGACAAAAAATTCACCCCTCCACTTT
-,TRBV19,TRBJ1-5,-,CASSILRGLNQPQHF,TGTGCCAGTAGTATTCTAAGAGGGCTTAATCAGCCCCAGCATTTT
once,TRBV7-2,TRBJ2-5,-,CASSPTYQETQYF,TGTGCCAGCAGCCCTACGTACCAAGAGACCCAGTACTTC
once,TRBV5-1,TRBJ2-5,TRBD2,CASTPLAGQETQYF,TGCGCCAGCACCCCTCTAGCGGGGCAAGAGACCCAGTACTTC
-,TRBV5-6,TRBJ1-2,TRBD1,CASSPAWTGSNYGYTF,TGTGCCAGCAGCCCGGCCTGGACAGGGAGCAACTATGGCTACACCTTC
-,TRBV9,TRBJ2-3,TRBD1,CASSGRQGGIDTQYF,TGTGCCAGCAGCGGAAGACAGGGGGGTATAGATACGCAGTATTTT
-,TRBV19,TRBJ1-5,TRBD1,CASSMGTGGQSNQPQHF,TGTGCCAGTAGTATGGGGACAGGGGGCCAGAGCAATCAGCCCCAGCATTTT
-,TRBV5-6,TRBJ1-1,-,CASSLAGGMNTEAFF,TGTGCCAGCAGCTTGGCGGGGGGAATGAACACTGAAGCTTTCTTT
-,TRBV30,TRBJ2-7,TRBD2,CAWTGGSGRREQYF,TGTGCCTGGACGGGAGGGTCGGGGCGTCGCGAGCAGTACTTC
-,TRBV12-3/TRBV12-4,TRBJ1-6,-,CASSSSSVLLHF,TGTGCCAGCAGCTCCTCGAGTGTTCTCCTCCACTTT
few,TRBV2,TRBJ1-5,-,CASHRDSNQPQHF,TGTGCCAGCCACAGGGATAGCAATCAGCCCCAGCATTTT
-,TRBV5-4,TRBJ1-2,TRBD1,CASSLGQSYGYTF,TGTGCCAGCAGCCTGGGACAGTCGTATGGCTACACCTTC
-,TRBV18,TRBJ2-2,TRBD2,CASSPSGDTGELFF,TGTGCCAGCTCACCTAGCGGGGACACCGGGGAGCTGTTTTTT
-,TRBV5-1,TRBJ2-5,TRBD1,CASSSMDRGRLETQYF,TGCGCCAGCAGCTCCATGGACAGGGGGCGCCTGGAGACCCAGTACTTC
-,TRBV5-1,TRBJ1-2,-,CASSLYGNYGYTF,TGCGCCAGCAGCTTGTACGGTAACTATGGCTACACCTTC
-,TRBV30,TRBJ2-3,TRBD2,CAYYKSGGYTDTQYF,TGTGCCTACTATAAGAGCGGGGGGTACACAGATACGCAGTATTTT
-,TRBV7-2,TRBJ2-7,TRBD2,CASSLRLADYEQYF,TGTGCCAGCAGCTTAAGACTAGCGGACTACGAGCAGTACTTC
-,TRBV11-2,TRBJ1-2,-,CASSFRQTYTF,TGTGCCAGCAGCTTCCGACAGACCTACACCTTC
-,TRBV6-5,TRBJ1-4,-,CASSPAPGRNEKLFF,TGTGCCAGCAGCCCCGCCCCGGGGAGAAACGAAAAACTGTTTTTT
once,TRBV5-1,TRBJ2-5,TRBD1,CASSLGQGAETQYF,TGCGCCAGCAGCCTCGGACAGGGGGCTGAGACCCAGTACTTC
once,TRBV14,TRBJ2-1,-,CASSQSQTWTYNEQFF,TGTGCCAGCAGCCAATCCCAGACTTGGACTTACAATGAGCAGTTCTTC
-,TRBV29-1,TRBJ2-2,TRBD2,CSVTSGSADTGELFF,TGCAGCGTTACTAGCGGGAGTGCGGACACCGGGGAGCTGTTTTTT
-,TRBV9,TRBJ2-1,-,CASSVGLGDPYNEQFF,TGTGCCAGCAGCGTAGGGCTCGGGGATCCCTACAATGAGCAGTTCTTC
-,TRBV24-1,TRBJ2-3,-,CATSDLFRTQYF,TGTGCCACCAGTGATTTGTTCCGGACGCAGTATTTT
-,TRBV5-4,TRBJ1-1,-,CASSLTRARRGAFF,TGTGCCAGCAGCTTGACCCGAGCCAGACGCGGAGCTTTCTTT
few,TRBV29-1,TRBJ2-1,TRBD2,CSVEPSGRTHNEQFF,TGCAGCGTGGAACCTAGCGGGAGAACCCACAATGAGCAGTTCTTC
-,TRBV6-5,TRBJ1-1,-,CASRLNGFAEAFF,TGTGCCAGCAGGCTAAACGGGTTTGCTGAAGCTTTCTTT